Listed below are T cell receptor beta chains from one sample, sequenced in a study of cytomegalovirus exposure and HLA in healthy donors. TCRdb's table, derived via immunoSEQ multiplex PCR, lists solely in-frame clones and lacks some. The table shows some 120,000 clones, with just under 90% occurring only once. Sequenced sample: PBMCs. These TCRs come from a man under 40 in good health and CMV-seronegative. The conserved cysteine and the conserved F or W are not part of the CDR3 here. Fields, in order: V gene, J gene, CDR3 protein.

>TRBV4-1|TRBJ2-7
ASSLSPGQGVNEQY
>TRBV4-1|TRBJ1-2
ASSQEGQGLGGYT
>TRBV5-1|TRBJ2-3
ATMGGPGGSTDTQY
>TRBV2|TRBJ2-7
ASNSLSYEQY
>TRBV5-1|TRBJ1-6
ASSLSPGQEEALH
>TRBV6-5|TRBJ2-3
ASTLAGTDTQY
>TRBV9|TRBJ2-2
ASSVTSGGAVGELF
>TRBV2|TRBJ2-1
ARNDRVLRNEQF
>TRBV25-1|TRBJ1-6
ASSNTGTGSYNSPLH
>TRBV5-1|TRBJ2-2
ASSLQGSDTGELF
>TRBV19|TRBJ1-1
ASSIVAGEAF
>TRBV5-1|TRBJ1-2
ASSLWGADYGYT
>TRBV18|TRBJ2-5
ASSPREVWETQY
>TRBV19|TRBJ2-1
ASSTNLLNEQF
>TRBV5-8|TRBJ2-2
ASSSFFGGPGAPGELF
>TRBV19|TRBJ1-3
ASSTDGNTIY
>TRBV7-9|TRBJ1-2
ASSHSGSRVSYT
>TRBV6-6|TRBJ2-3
ASGTSTDTQY
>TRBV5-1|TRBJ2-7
ASSLAGGVPYEQY
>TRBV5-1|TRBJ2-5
ASSLVVSPLGETQY
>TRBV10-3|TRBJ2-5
AISESARETQY
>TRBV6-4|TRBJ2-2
ASSSGDTGELF
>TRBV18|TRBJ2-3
ASSPFEGGAEDTQY
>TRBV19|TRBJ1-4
AAGINEKLF
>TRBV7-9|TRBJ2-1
ASSPGQGSPNEQF
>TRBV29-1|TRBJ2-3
SVAGLAATDTQY
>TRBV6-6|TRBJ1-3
ASSDSGTFSGNTIY
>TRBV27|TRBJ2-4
ASSFLGGAGAKNIQY
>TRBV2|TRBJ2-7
ASRDRKIYEQY
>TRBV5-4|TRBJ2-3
ASSSGQVATDTQY
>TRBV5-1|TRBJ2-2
ASSLDWRNTGELF
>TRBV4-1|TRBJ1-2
ASSQGQGQGDGYT
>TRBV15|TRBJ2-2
ATSRVTGELF
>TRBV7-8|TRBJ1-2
ASSFIQAVGGYT
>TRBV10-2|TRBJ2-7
ASSETSGGAVQY
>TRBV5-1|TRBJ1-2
ASSSDTYDNDYT
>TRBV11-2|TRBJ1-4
ASSLDLGDREFEKLF